This TCR beta chain was observed in a study of T cell responses to AZD1222 COVID-19 vaccine. Study background: Pooling was applied to second doses at about 4 or about 12 weeks.

This clone occurred once. Its antigen is unidentified. The CDR3 consists of 14 residues. V lost 2 bases and J 4 bases, leaving 11 bases between the germline ends. Germline CDR1 is MNHNS and CDR2 is SASEGT. The data were produced by immunoSEQ multiplex PCR, yet TCRdb's version contains in-frame clones alone and is incomplete. The table lists approximately 150,000 clones, just under 95% of them singletons. Study-wide points: Seropositive AZD1222 recipients at baseline numbered only 6 or 7. Epitopes outside B.1.351 and B.1.1.7 mutated regions reportedly drew nearly half of spike TCRs.

The chain employs TRBV6-1 and TRBJ1-1; a possible D gene is TRBD1 (6 bases). Sequenced here: peripheral blood, sampled on day 0 of AZD1222 vaccination. This TCR was sampled from an adult in good health. CDR3 coding DNA: TGTGCCAGCAGTGAATGGGGGCCCAGCACTGAAGCTTTCTTT. Translation gives CASSEWGPSTEAFF.